This TCR beta chain comes out of a study of response to subunit inactivated influenza vaccine. TCRdb itself ran the RT-PCR reads through MiXCR, one entry per CDR3 protein. The sample contains about 650,000 distinct CDR3 sequences, around 15% of which appear only once. Broader study findings: Authors proposed each seasonal influenza vaccination draws in few new T cells.

This clonotype occurred many times. Its antigen is currently unknown. The germline V gene encodes CDR1 MNHNY and CDR2 SVGAGI (reference sequence). This CDR3 has 13 amino acids. V was trimmed by 6 bases and J by 5 bases, leaving 13 bases between them. The origin of this receptor is a man in his forties or fifties who received an inactivated influenza vaccine. The chain links TRBV6-6 to TRBJ1-2; weak D call: TRBD1 (5 bases). The source was PBMCs from blood, collected roughly 2 weeks before vaccination. CDR3 sequence reads: CASSRLGGYGYTF. The CDR3 DNA follows: TGTGCCAGCAGCCGTCTCGGGGGATATGGCTACACCTTC.